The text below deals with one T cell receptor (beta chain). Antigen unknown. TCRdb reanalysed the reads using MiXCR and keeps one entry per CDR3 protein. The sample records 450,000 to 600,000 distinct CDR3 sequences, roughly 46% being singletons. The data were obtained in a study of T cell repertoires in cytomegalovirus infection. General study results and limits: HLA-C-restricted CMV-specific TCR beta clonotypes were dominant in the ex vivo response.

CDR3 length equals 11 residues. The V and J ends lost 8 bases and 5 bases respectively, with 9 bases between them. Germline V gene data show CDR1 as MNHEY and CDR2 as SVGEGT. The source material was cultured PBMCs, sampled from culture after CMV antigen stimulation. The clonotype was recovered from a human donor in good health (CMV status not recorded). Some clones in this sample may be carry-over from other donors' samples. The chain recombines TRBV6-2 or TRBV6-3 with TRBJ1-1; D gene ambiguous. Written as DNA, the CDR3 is TGTGCCAGCGGAGAATGGACTGAAGCTTTCTTT. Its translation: CASGEWTEAFF.